This T cell receptor beta chain was sequenced for a study of T-cell reconstitution after alpha-beta-depleted transplantation in children. Of note for this clonotype: The antigen is not known.

Construction of the TCRbeta library involved unique molecular identifiers. Via MiXCR, TCRdb re-called the PCR reads, giving one row per CDR3 protein. The table records about 250,000 distinct CDR3 sequences, more than 20% of them present only once. The V and J ends lost 8 bases and 5 bases, in that order; junction bases with no gene match: 7. Germline lookup yields CDR1 MNHEY and CDR2 SMNVEV (reference sequence). The CDR3 is 14 residues long. Study-wide results and limits: Alpha-beta T cells about two months after transplant reportedly derived from several hundred expanded graft clones. It was newly produced T cells that mostly accounted for T-cell counts and diversity one year after transplant. Some patients' high day-60 TCRbeta diversity was attributed to recipient cells surviving conditioning.

The receptor was isolated from a female patient aged 2-9 years who had a stem cell transplant for congenital amegakaryocytic thrombocytopenia, so the T cells may come from the graft donor. This sequence joins TRBV27 and TRBJ2-3, with TRBD2 identical over 10 bases. Specimen: PBMCs, mostly from graft donor cells, collected 360 days after TCRalphabeta/CD19-depleted stem cell transplant. The CDR3 nucleotides are TGTGCCAGCGCGCTAGCGGGAGCCCGAGATACGCAGTATTTT. Translated: CASALAGARDTQYF.